A single TCR beta chain is shown here with its context. The identical CDR3 is also encoded by other nucleotide sequences in the sample. This sample was taken from a study of blood T cell repertoires in COVID-19. Repertoires were generated with immunoSEQ multiplex PCR, while TCRdb's copy carries only in-frame clones and drops some. The data hold approximately 270,000 clones, with approximately 85% observed a single time. Source material: PBMCs or T cells enriched from blood (not recorded which). The sequence came from a woman aged 25 to 45 who had recovered from COVID-19.

CDR3 amino acids: CASSAGANYGYTF. The CDR3 DNA is TGTGCCAGCTCAGCGGGGGCTAACTATGGCTACACCTTC. The chain links TRBV28 to TRBJ1-2; D is possibly TRBD1 (5 bases). The CDR3 has 13 residues. The germline V gene has CDR1 MDHEN and CDR2 SYDVKM. The germline V and J ends were trimmed by 8 bases and 0 bases, with 10 bases remaining between them.